The rows below give T cell receptor beta chains drawn from one sample of a study of T cell changes during pregnancy in multiple sclerosis. Assay used: immunoSEQ multiplex PCR; TCRdb lists only in-frame clones, some missing. In the table there are tens of thousands of clones, about nine tenths of which are singletons. Sequencing was performed on CD4+ T cells from peripheral blood mononuclear cells, taken in the second trimester of pregnancy. The receptors derive from a female donor in good health, enrolled as a control in a pregnancy study. CDR3s include the opening cysteine and the closing phenylalanine or tryptophan. A D gene is named only where the DNA matches it firmly. The size entry is marked missing in some rows and otherwise reads once, few, many or a size class.

CDR3	DNA	D	V	J	size
CAISREGGEAFF	TGTGCCATCAGCCGGGAGGGGGGTGAAGCTTTCTTT	NA	TRBV10-3	TRBJ1-1	once
CASSLSKTAQETQYF	TGTGCCAGCAGCCTAAGTAAGACAGCGCAAGAGACCCAGTACTTC	NA	TRBV7-2	TRBJ2-5	NA
CASSLDPGTSGRWGTGELFF	TGTGCCAGCAGCTTAGACCCTGGGACTAGCGGGAGATGGGGCACCGGGGAGCTGTTTTTT	TRBD2	TRBV7-3	TRBJ2-2	NA
CASSFSGRETQYF	TGCGCCAGCAGCTTTAGCGGGAGAGAGACCCAGTACTTC	TRBD2	TRBV5-1	TRBJ2-5	NA
CASSFYDRRAYEQYF	TGTGCCAGCAGCTTTTATGACAGGCGAGCCTACGAGCAGTACTTC	NA	TRBV5-4	TRBJ2-7	NA
CASSQGGGFPDTQYF	TGTGCCAGCAGCCAAGGCGGGGGATTCCCAGATACGCAGTATTTT	TRBD2	TRBV11-1	TRBJ2-3	few
CASSLDQSPQTQYF	TGTGCCAGCAGCTTGGACCAGTCCCCCCAGACCCAGTACTTC	NA	TRBV5-6	TRBJ2-5	NA
CASTRNPGNSGANVLTF	TGTGCCAGCACCAGGAACCCCGGGAACTCTGGGGCCAACGTCCTGACTTTC	NA	TRBV7-9	TRBJ2-6	NA
CAWSGERGEKLFF	TGTGCCTGGAGTGGGGAGCGGGGGGAAAAACTGTTTTTT	NA	TRBV30	TRBJ1-4	NA
CASYRRGFQETQYF	TGTGCCAGCTATCGCAGGGGGTTCCAAGAGACCCAGTACTTC	TRBD1	TRBV6-1	TRBJ2-5	NA
CASTGIKLGNTIYF	TGTGCCAGCACCGGGATAAAGCTCGGAAACACCATATATTTT	NA	TRBV2	TRBJ1-3	NA
CASSLSGRDTDTQYF	TGTGCCAGCAGTTTATCAGGGAGAGACACAGATACGCAGTATTTT	NA	TRBV27	TRBJ2-3	once
CASKFSGVWDTQYF	TGTGCCAGCAAGTTTTCGGGGGTTTGGGATACGCAGTATTTT	NA	TRBV6-5	TRBJ2-3	once
CSALEGNIQYF	TGCAGCGCGCTCGAGGGAAACATTCAGTACTTC	NA	TRBV29-1	TRBJ2-4	NA
CASSYGGGGTDTQYF	TGTGCCAGCAGTTACGGCGGGGGGGGAACAGATACGCAGTATTTT	TRBD2	TRBV6-5	TRBJ2-3	NA
CASSQDRGQGYGYTF	TGCGCCAGCAGCCAAGATCGGGGACAGGGCTATGGCTACACCTTC	TRBD1	TRBV4-3	TRBJ1-2	NA
CASSEVAGGTGYTF	TGTGCCAGCAGTGAGGTGGCAGGGGGGACTGGCTACACCTTC	TRBD1	TRBV2	TRBJ1-2	NA
CASSPTDRGQDTQYF	TGTGCCAGCAGCCCGACCGACAGGGGGCAAGATACGCAGTATTTT	TRBD1	TRBV14	TRBJ2-3	NA
CATSRDAAANQPQHF	TGTGCCACCAGCAGAGATGCGGCAGCTAATCAGCCCCAGCATTTT	NA	TRBV15	TRBJ1-5	NA
CASSMTGAYEQYF	TGTGCCAGTAGCATGACAGGGGCCTACGAGCAGTACTTC	TRBD1	TRBV19	TRBJ2-7	NA
CASSYSRGVYGELFF	TGTGCCAGCAGCTATAGTAGGGGCGTCTACGGGGAGCTGTTTTTT	NA	TRBV7-2	TRBJ2-2	NA
CSGEAVDRYGYTF	TGCAGCGGAGAGGCGGTTGACCGTTATGGCTACACCTTC	NA	TRBV29-1	TRBJ1-2	NA
CASVPIAGANEQYF	TGTGCCAGCGTGCCTATAGCGGGGGCTAACGAGCAGTACTTC	TRBD2	TRBV5-8	TRBJ2-7	NA
CASSEGTANTEAFF	TGTGCCAGCAGTGAAGGGACAGCGAACACTGAAGCTTTCTTT	NA	TRBV6-1	TRBJ1-1	NA
CAWSPSGHGAEQFF	TGTGCCTGGAGTCCTTCGGGACACGGCGCTGAGCAGTTCTTC	NA	TRBV30	TRBJ2-1	NA
CASSKTGTSNHEQYF	TGTGCCAGCAGTAAGACCGGGACTAGCAACCACGAGCAGTACTTC	TRBD2	TRBV6-5	TRBJ2-7	once